This record looks at one T cell receptor beta chain sequence and its context. The antigen it binds to is not known. No base qualities exist here, and no much larger clone lies one base off it. These data belong to a study of cytomegalovirus exposure and HLA in healthy donors (dated 2017 in TCRdb). Some background on the complete study: An earlier analysis of about 560 of the donors reported about 260 Gb of sequence data and around 100 million unique TCR beta sequences obtained from around 170 million T cells. Approximately 300 gigabases of sequencing data and approximately 91 million unique TCR sequences made up an early release that covered 640 HLA-typed donors. Among the roughly 390 genotyped donors, under 90% belonged to the genetic ancestry cluster associated with self-reported Caucasian donors. The study was designed to test whether signatures of past pathogen exposure could be identified by cataloging public T cell receptors. The study used immunosequencing to profile the T cell repertoires of hundreds of subjects and linked those repertoires to cytomegalovirus serostatus. Besides the first cohort of approximately 670 subjects, a separate validation cohort made up of 120 different subjects was used. The study combined high-throughput TCR immunosequencing, statistical association of individual TCRs with disease status, and machine learning to predict cytomegalovirus infection status. A later analysis re-examined previously published TCR beta repertoires from several hundred donors and added high-resolution HLA genotyping to investigate patterns of TCR occurrence. The later analysis used no new phenotypic data to find candidate immune exposures, relying instead on TCR beta sequences and their occurrence across donors. An earlier analysis of approximately 630 of the donors applied high-throughput TCR beta sequencing to assess whether each TCR beta V gene segment acted as functional or pseudogenic. Donor age, sex, ethnicity and CMV serostatus were compiled together with the repertoire data. A later genetic analysis took genome-wide SNP genotypes for about three fifths of the 666 donors and used that subset as a discovery cohort. Every repertoire in the discovery cohort had been generated on one and the same sequencing platform. HLA typing covered class I and class II loci at four-digit resolution. The number of donors typed differed by locus, with 629-630 for A, B, C, DRB1 and DQB1, roughly 520 for DQA1, some 570 for DPA1, and under 490 for DPB1. Roughly five DR-DQ haplotypes were handled as single units for association and clustering because linkage in the cohort was strong. On average, over 200,000 unique TCR beta nucleotide sequences were sequenced per donor among 398 genotyped donors of the cohort, with 15% to 20% of those sequences being non-productive.

The receptor library was made with the immunoSEQ multiplex PCR assay. For the multiplex PCR, a mixture combining 60 forward primers for TCR Vbeta segments and 13 reverse primers for TCR Jbeta segments was used. A multiplex PCR assay on genomic DNA amplified the CDR3 region of rearranged TCR beta genes. Amplified TCR beta libraries were sequenced as 87-base-pair reads on the Illumina HiSeq System. Concerning the study's data processing: A later analysis tallied about 77 million unique TCR beta chains across the 700 or so repertoires, and around 10 million of those chains were shared by two or more donors. A nearest-neighbor algorithm error-corrected the raw reads and collapsed the reads into unique sequences, merging closely related sequences to remove PCR and sequencing errors. V, D and J gene segments were assigned by aligning CDR3 sequences to IMGT reference sequences. Each retained sequence needed at least a six-nucleotide match to both a V gene segment and a J gene segment. Rearrangements were classified as productive when the CDR3 lacked stop codons and remained in frame with V and J, and all other rearrangements were classified as non-productive. CDR3 was defined by IMGT convention, running from the second conserved V-encoded cysteine to the conserved J-encoded phenylalanine. Sequences without an unambiguous match to a single V gene segment were excluded from the earlier analysis of approximately 560 of the donors. In an earlier analysis of approximately 500 of the donors, a V segment was called functional when productive rearrangements were above 56.7%, and segregating when the standard deviation between donors exceeded 5%. A statistical classification framework was built for diagnosing cytomegalovirus status from the catalog of TCR beta chain sequences. A later analysis assigned V and J genes by comparing TCR nucleotide sequences with IMGT/GENE-DB human TR gene sequences. The TCRdist pipeline was used in a later analysis to assign CDR3 sequences and most-parsimonious VDJ recombination scenarios. In a later analysis, each TCR beta chain was defined by its CDR3 amino acid sequence together with its V-gene family, and reads without a unique V-gene family were excluded. A later analysis removed several hundred highly shared, low-generation-probability nucleotide sequences to deal with suspected cross-contamination and a sequencing artifact. For each public chain, a later analysis derived a clonal expansion index from normalized ranks of inferred template counts within each repertoire. In a later analysis, generation probabilities were computed with a VDJ recombination model fitted to out-of-frame rearrangements, and the resulting probabilities were checked against IGoR. A later analysis scored TCR-TCR, TCR-HLA and TCR-CMV co-occurrence with hypergeometric tests, applying a repertoire-size bias correction to TCR pairs. To estimate false discovery rates, a later analysis permuted the HLA or CMV assignments 20 times. In a later analysis, co-occurring TCRs were grouped with DBSCAN, and TCRdist sequence similarity was added when clustering was performed within HLA-allele-positive subsets. Co-occurrence clustering excluded repertoires with fewer than 30,000 or more than 120,000 public chains, plus five with anomalous nucleotide sharing. The immuneACCESS repertoire file appears here via TCRdb, limited to in-frame rearrangements. These files lack a portion of the clones; in checked studies, under half of the deficit traces to unresolved V genes, and the cause of the others is not known. The V and J calls and clone size are taken from that table; D and trimming were inferred from the DNA. The sample contains roughly 140,000 clones, 80% of them found a single time. 2.2% of the sample is taken by the ten largest.

The cohort comprised some 730 healthy bone marrow donors. Cohort members were all nominally healthy when sampled, although unrecorded immune exposures were likely present. The donor was CMV seronegative and was included in the group of under 450 seronegative cohort members. A peripheral blood sample was provided by each donor, and peripheral blood mononuclear cells were used for TCR beta sequencing. The Qiagen DNeasy Blood Extraction Kit was used to extract genomic DNA from the blood cell samples. Overall study outcomes, separate from this receptor: In a later analysis, HLA-associated TCR beta chains showed more clonal expansion and lower generation probabilities than non-associated chains that were equally common. The only immune exposure information available for the cohort was CMV serostatus. Broadly in line with IMGT annotations, most TCR beta V segments showed up in productive rearrangements about 87% or about 30% of the time in an earlier analysis of several hundred of the donors. A few of the identified cytomegalovirus-associated TCR beta chains were confirmed in vitro to be specific for cytomegalovirus antigens. When HLA alleles, especially DR and DQ, strongly co-occurred, attributing TCR associations to individual alleles was difficult. Sequencing depth was assumed to be roughly uniform across donors in the presence/absence analyses, though that assumption may not hold. Most TCR sequences were observed very rarely across donors, whereas some public TCRs were present in many individuals. Because some donors lacked HLA typing at each locus, the association tests relied only on the typed subset. According to a later analysis, most CMV-associated TCR beta chains appeared to be HLA-restricted, and the HLA associations seemed to be driven largely by CMV exposure. Correlated functional status among segregating V segments might be attributable to linkage disequilibrium, but an unknown experimental factor could not be ruled out. Several of the top co-occurrence clusters appeared to be linked to parvovirus B19, influenza, CMV and Epstein-Barr virus, according to a later analysis. A further reported finding was that TCR beta sequences accurately predicted the HLA-A and HLA-B alleles for most subjects in the first cohort. The classifier was reported to diagnose cytomegalovirus status with high specificity and sensitivity in both the original cohort and the validation cohort. In this cohort, only TCR beta chains were sequenced, and detectable features were limited by the absence of alpha or paired-chain data. The 87-base-pair reads could not distinguish some IMGT-functional V segments, including TRBV6-2 and TRBV6-3, so those segments were excluded. Fewer than 20 rarely observed V segments, including chromosome 9 orphons, were excluded from the earlier analysis of several hundred of the donors because counts were too low. A later analysis associated about 17,000 TCR beta sequences with specific HLA alleles at a false discovery rate of 0.05. In the study, some 160 TCR beta chains were listed as associated with cytomegalovirus. In a later analysis, TCR association rates were found to vary across HLA loci, with the most associated TCRs seen for DRB1 alleles and the fewest for HLA-C alleles. The authors suggested that the approach could potentially be extended to other disease states and immunological phenotypes. An association between a missense DCLRE1C variant and V-gene and J-gene trimming of TCR beta chains was found in a later genetic analysis and replicated in an independent cohort. In a later genetic analysis, fewer N-insertions in productive TCRs were reported among donors in an Asian-associated ancestry cluster than the approximately 710-donor mean. The sequencing pipeline was judged likely to have produced a cluster of highly shared sequence variants as a technical artifact.

From its cysteine to its phenylalanine, the CDR3 spans 13 amino acids. Solely the CDR3 DNA is kept, with 39 bases framed from the first base. Relative to germline, V is 4 bases shorter and J is 3 bases shorter, with 9 bases between their ends. The CDR1 and CDR2 encoded by the germline V gene are SGHRS and YFSETQ. The specimen was PBMCs. The rearrangement combines TRBV5-1 with TRBJ2-3; TRBD2 might be the D gene, on 5 matching bases. The receptor's source is a man under 40 in good health and CMV-seronegative. The CDR3 region: CASSVTRTDTQYF. The nucleotide sequence reads as follows: TGCGCCAGCAGCGTTACTAGAACAGATACGCAGTATTTT. Beyond the CDR3, the reference TRBV5-1 and TRBJ2-3 genes provide the residues; the full variable domain reads: KAGVTQTPRYLIKTRGQQVTLSCSPISGHRSVSWYQQTPGQGLQFLFEYFSETQRNKGNFPGRFSGRQFSNSRSEMNVSTLELGDSALYLCASSVTRTDTQYFGPGTRLTVL.